This TCR beta chain was profiled in a study of technical replicates of blood from four donors. This CDR3 region has 17 residues. Losses at the gene ends were 3 bases for V and 5 bases for J; bases not matched to a gene: 13. The germline V gene encodes CDR1 MNHNS and CDR2 SASEGT. Generated by immunoSEQ multiplex PCR, the TCRdb table keeps only in-frame clones and is missing some. The repertoire holds under 90,000 clones, with 90% to 95% as singletons. The origin of this receptor is a human donor in good health. What was sequenced was T cells isolated from PBMCs. The J gene is TRBJ1-3, the V gene TRBV6-1; 7 positions agree with TRBD1. CDR3 loop: CASSELLGTDFRNTIYF. CDR3 in DNA: TGTGCCAGCAGTGAGCTGCTTGGGACAGACTTTAGAAACACCATATATTTT.